One T cell receptor (beta chain) is described in this entry. Its matching antigen is unknown. Trimming removed 3 bases from V and 4 bases from J; junction bases left unmatched: 17. This CDR3 comprises 18 residues. Germline CDR1 is SGHAT and CDR2 is FQNNGV. Sample time point: week 35, safety follow-up. The content of each vaccine dose was 300 ug of mutant IDH1 20-mer peptide, and topical imiquimod accompanied it. New astrocytomas of WHO grade 3 or 4 that were IDH1-mutant and ATRX-lost were found in the donors. Using immunoSEQ multiplex PCR, the repertoire was profiled, and TCRdb retains in-frame clones only, with some absent. Counted here are tens of thousands of clones, roughly 84% occurring once; the ten biggest clones make up 10% to 15%. These data come from a study of a mutant IDH1 vaccine in newly diagnosed glioma.

The starting material was PBMCs, obtained from a glioma patient whose treatment included an IDH1 peptide vaccine. The sequence was collected from a man between 18 and 35 years old with glioma. This chain connects TRBV11-2 to TRBJ1-1; TRBD1 aligns across 7 bases. In nucleotides, the CDR3 is TGTGCCAGCAGCTTCCTCCTCGGGGACAGTGAGTGGGGCACTGAAGCTTTCTTT. Translated, it gives CASSFLLGDSEWGTEAFF. The full variable domain, rest sourced from reference TRBV11-2 and TRBJ1-1, is EAGVAQSPRYKIIEKRQSVAFWCNPISGHATLYWYQQILGQGPKLLIQFQNNGVVDDSQLPKDRFSAERLKGVDSTLKIQPAKLEDSAVYLCASSFLLGDSEWGTEAFFGQGTRLTVV.